This T cell receptor (beta chain) was retrieved from a study of shared T cell receptors in the human thymus. Data came from immunoSEQ multiplex PCR; TCRdb stores just in-frame clones and leaves some out. The sample holds hundreds of thousands of clones, roughly 88% seen once. This CDR3 spans 13 amino acids. Trimming pared 5 bases from V and 2 bases from J, leaving 9 bases between. The germline gives CDR1 SGHRS, CDR2 YFSETQ. The sample was also reused in another study, on human thymus T cells. According to that study: Thymus tissue for the work was resected from patients undergoing corrective heart surgery. Biased V and J segment usage appeared in thymus and peripheral blood.

The clonotype comes from a boy in the first two years of life with a congenital heart defect. The sequencing sample was made of thymocytes. The chain employs TRBV5-1 and TRBJ2-3; maybe TRBD2 (5 bases). CDR3 loop: CASRLTNTDTQYF. The DNA for the CDR3 is TGCGCCAGCAGATTGACTAACACAGATACGCAGTATTTT.